These 5 T cell receptor beta chains share one sample of origin, sequenced in a study of blood T cell repertoires in COVID-19. TCRdb keeps only in-frame clones here, not all; method: immunoSEQ multiplex PCR. This table has more than 150,000 clones, around nine tenths appearing once. The sample was peripheral blood. The receptors here all came from a woman between 65 and 79 years old with COVID-19, enrolled during active disease.

The chain is built from TRBV6-6 and TRBJ2-7, with 11 positions matching TRBD2. The CDR3 extends over 14 amino acids. In germline, CDR1 is MNHNY, CDR2 SVGAGI (reference sequence). V lost 5 bases to trimming and J lost 5 bases; unmatched junction nucleotides: 5. The DNA for the CDR3 is TGTGCCAGCAGTAAACTAGCGGGAGATCACGAGCAGTACTTC. Its protein is CASSKLAGDHEQYF.

The chain recombines TRBV4-1 with TRBJ1-3, with D uncertain. The CDR3 length is 16 residues. Germline assignment: CDR1 MGHRA and CDR2 YSYEKL. The V gene lost 0 bases and the J gene lost 0 bases, with 9 bases spanning the gap. CDR3 nucleotide sequence: TGCGCCAGCAGCCAAGATCGTCGCAGCTCTGGAAACACCATATATTTT. Translating it yields CASSQDRRSSGNTIYF.

The CDR3 sequence: CASSQAPGVPEAFF. The CDR3 DNA reads TGTGCCAGCAGCCAAGCCCCGGGGGTTCCTGAAGCTTTCTTT. The V call is TRBV3-1 (or the pseudogene TRBV3-2), the J call TRBJ1-1; D is possibly TRBD1 (5 bases). The V gene's germline CDR1 is LGHDT and CDR2 YNNKEL (reference sequence). With 1 base removed from V and 6 bases from J, the gap between germline ends came to 12 bases. CDR3 size: 14 residues.

The V call is TRBV5-1, the J call TRBJ1-2; 7 bases fit TRBD1. V lost 4 bases and J lost 8; bases outside the gene matches: 14. Germline V gene sequence: CDR1 SGHRS, CDR2 YFSETQ. The CDR3 is 15 residues long. The CDR3 nucleotides read TGCGCCAGCAGCGCCTCTACAGGGGTATTGCGGGGCTACACCTTC. Its protein product is CASSASTGVLRGYTF.

This chain joins TRBV19 and TRBJ2-1; 10 bases line up with TRBD2. The CDR3 contains 11 residues. V shed 10 bases and J 10 bases; nucleotides not matched to a gene: 4. CDR1 and CDR2 (germline): LNHDA, SQIVND (reference sequence). The CDR3: CATTGLAEQFF. The CDR3 DNA is TGTGCCACTACGGGACTAGCGGAGCAGTTCTTC.